This T cell receptor beta chain was identified in a study of response to subunit inactivated influenza vaccine (dated by TCRdb to the late 2010s). With regard to the full study: Deep quantitative T cell receptor repertoire profiling was used in the study to track responses to a trivalent subunit inactivated influenza vaccine. General conclusions and limits of the study: The authors suggested that each seasonal influenza vaccination may recruit only a limited number of new T cells.

On this clonotype itself: The antigen it binds to is not known. No per-base quality is available; no much larger clone lies one base away.

The library was prepared using RT-PCR. Instrument on record: Illumina HiSeq 2500. TCRdb's own reprocessing of the public reads used fastp at Q25 and MiXCR and kept productive beta chains. Duplicate CDR3 protein sequences are folded into a single record with the most common DNA and genes. The sample yields over 650,000 distinct CDR3 sequences; approximately 17% were counted once. Under 13% of the sample lies in the top ten. Sequences MNHEY (CDR1) and SVGAGI (CDR2) are obtained from the germline V gene. From cysteine to phenylalanine, the CDR3 is 14 amino acids long. Only the CDR3 region is kept as DNA, spanning 42 bases read in frame from base 1. Between the V and J ends, shortened by 2 bases and 8 bases respectively, the junction contains 10 bases.

The receptor chain draws on TRBV6-5 and TRBJ2-6, with no reliable assignment of the D segment. The clonotype was recovered from a man between 45 and 60 years old who received an inactivated influenza vaccine. Donor details come from another sample of the same person, matched by shared clones. The specimen was PBMCs from blood, collected more than 4 days after vaccination. The CDR3 protein: CASSYGPQSNVLTF. In nucleotide form, the sequence is TGTGCCAGCAGTTACGGACCTCAGTCCAACGTCCTGACTTTC.